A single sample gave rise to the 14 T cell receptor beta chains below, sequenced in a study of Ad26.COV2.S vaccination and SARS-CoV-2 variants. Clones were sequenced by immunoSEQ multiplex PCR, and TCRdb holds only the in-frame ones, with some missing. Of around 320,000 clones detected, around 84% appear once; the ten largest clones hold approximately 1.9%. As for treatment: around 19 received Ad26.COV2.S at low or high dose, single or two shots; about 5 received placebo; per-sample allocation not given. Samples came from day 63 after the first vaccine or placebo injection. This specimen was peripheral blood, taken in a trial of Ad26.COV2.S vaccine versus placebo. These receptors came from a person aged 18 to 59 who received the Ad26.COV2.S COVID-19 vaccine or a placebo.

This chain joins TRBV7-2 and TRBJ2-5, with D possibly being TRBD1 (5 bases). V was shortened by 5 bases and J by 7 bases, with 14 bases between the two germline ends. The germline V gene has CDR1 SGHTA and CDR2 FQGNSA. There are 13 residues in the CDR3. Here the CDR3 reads CASSPRDLRTQYF. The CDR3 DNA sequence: TGTGCCAGCAGCCCCAGGGATCTGAGGACCCAGTACTTC.

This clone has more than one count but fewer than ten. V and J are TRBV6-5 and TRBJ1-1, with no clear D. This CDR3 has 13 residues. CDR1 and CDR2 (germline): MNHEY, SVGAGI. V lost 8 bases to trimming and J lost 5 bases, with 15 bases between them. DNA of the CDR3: TGTGCCAGCGCGAATTTTCTAGCAACTGAAGCTTTCTTT. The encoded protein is CASANFLATEAFF.

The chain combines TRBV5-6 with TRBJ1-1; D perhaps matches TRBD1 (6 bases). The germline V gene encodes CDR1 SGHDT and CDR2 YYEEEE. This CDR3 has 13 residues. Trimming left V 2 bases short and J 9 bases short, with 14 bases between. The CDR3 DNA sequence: TGTGCCAGCAGCTTAGGGGGGCCTTGGCAAGCTTTCTTT. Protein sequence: CASSLGGPWQAFF.

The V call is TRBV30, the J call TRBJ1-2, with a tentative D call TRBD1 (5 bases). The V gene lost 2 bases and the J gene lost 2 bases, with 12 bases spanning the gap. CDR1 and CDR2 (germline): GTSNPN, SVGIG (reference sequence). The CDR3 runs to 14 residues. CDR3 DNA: TGTGCCTGGAGTTGGGGCCCCCTAAACTATGGCTACACCTTC. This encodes CAWSWGPLNYGYTF.

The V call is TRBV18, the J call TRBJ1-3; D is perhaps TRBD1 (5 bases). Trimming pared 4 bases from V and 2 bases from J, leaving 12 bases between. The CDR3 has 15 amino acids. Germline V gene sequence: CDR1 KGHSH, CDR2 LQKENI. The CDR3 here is CASSLSGTAGNTIYF. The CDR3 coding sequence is TGTGCCAGCTCACTCTCCGGGACCGCTGGAAACACCATATATTTT.

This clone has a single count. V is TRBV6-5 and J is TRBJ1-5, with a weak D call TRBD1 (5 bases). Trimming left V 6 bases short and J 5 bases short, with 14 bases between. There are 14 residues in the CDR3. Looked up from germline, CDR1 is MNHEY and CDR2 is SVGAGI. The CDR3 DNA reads TGTGCCAGCAGAGGGGTAGAGCCCGATCAGCCCCAGCATTTT. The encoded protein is CASRGVEPDQPQHF.

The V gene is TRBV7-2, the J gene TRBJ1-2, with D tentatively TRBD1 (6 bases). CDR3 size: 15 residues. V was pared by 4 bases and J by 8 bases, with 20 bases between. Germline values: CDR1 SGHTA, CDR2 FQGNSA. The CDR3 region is CASSSKQGGGRGYTF. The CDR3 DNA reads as TGTGCCAGCAGCTCGAAACAGGGAGGAGGTAGGGGCTACACCTTC.

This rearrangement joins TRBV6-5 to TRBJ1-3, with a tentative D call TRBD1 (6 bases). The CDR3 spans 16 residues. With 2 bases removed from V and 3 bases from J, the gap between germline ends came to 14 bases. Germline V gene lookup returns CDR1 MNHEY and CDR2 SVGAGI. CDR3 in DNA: TGTGCCAGCAGTTACCGCTCAGGGGCGAATGGAAACACCATATATTTT. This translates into CASSYRSGANGNTIYF.

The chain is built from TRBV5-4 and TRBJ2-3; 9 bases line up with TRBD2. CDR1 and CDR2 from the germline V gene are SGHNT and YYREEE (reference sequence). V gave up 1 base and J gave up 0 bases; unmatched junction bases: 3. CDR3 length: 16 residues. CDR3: CASSLNAGGSTDTQYF. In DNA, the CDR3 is TGTGCCAGCAGCTTGAACGCGGGGGGGAGCACAGATACGCAGTATTTT. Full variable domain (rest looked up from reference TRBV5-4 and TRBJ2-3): ETGVTQSPTHLIKTRGQQVTLRCSSQSGHNTVSWYQQALGQGPQFIFQYYREEENGRGNFPPRFSGLQFPNYSSELNVNALELDDSALYLCASSLNAGGSTDTQYFGPGTRLTVL.

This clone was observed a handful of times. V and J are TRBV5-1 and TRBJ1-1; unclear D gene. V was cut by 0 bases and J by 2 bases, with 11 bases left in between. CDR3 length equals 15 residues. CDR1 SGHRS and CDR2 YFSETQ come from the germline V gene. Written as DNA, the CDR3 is TGCGCCAGCAGCTTGGTCGAACAGAGTAACACTGAAGCTTTCTTT. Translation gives CASSLVEQSNTEAFF.

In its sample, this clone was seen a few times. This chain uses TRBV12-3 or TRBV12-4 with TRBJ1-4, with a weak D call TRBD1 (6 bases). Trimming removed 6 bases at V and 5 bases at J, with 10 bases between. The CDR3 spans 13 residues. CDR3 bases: TGTGCCAGCAGCCCGCAGGGGAATGAAAAACTGTTTTTT. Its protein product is CASSPQGNEKLFF.

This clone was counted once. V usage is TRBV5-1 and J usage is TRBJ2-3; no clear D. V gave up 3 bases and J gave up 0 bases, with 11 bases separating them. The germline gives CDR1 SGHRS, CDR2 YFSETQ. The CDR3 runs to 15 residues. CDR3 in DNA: TGCGCCAGCAGCTCAGAAAATCCTAGCACAGATACGCAGTATTTT. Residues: CASSSENPSTDTQYF.

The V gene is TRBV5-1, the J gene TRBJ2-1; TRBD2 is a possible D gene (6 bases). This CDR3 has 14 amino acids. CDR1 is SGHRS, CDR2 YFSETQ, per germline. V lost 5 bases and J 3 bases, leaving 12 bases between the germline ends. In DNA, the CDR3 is TGCGCCAGCAGTGCGGTAGCGGTCTACAATGAGCAGTTCTTC. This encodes CASSAVAVYNEQFF. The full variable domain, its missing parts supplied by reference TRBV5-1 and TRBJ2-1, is KAGVTQTPRYLIKTRGQQVTLSCSPISGHRSVSWYQQTPGQGLQFLFEYFSETQRNKGNFPGRFSGRQFSNSRSEMNVSTLELGDSALYLCASSAVAVYNEQFFGPGTRLTVL.

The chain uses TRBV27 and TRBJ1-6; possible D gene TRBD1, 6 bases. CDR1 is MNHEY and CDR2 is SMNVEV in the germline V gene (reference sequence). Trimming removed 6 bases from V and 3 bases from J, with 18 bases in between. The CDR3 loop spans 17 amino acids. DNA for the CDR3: TGTGCCAGCAGCTACAGGCCCCAGGGGAACTATAATTCACCCCTCCACTTT. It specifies CASSYRPQGNYNSPLHF.